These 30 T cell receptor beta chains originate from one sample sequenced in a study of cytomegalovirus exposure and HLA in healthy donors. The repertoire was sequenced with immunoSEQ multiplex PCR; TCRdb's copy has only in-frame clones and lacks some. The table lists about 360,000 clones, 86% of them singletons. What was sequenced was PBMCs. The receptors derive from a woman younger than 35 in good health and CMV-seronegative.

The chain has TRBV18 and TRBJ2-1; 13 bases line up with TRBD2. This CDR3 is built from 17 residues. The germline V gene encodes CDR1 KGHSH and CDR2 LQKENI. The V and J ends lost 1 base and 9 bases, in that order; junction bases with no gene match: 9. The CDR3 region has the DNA TGTGCCAGCTCACCACGAACTAGCGGGAGGGCCGATGGTGAGCAGTTCTTC. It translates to CASSPRTSGRADGEQFF.

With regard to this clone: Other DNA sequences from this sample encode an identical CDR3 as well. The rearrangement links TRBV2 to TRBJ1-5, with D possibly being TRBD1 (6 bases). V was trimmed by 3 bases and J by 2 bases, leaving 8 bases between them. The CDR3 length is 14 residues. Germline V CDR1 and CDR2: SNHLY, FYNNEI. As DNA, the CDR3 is TGTGCCAGCAGTGACGAGGGGGGCAATCAGCCCCAGCATTTT. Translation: CASSDEGGNQPQHF.

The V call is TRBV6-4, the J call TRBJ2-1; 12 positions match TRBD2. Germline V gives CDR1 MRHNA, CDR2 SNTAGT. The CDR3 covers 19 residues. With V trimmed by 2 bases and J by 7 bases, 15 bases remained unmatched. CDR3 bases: TGTGCCAGCAGTGACCCACGTCTGTCCGAGGGACTAGCGGGTAATGAGCAGTTCTTC. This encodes CASSDPRLSEGLAGNEQFF.

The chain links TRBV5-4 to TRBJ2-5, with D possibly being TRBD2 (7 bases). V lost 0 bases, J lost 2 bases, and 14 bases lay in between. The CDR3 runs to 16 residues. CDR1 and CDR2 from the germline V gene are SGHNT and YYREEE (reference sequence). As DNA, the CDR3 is TGTGCCAGCAGCTTGGTCGCGGGGGCGTTTCAAGAGACCCAGTACTTC. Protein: CASSLVAGAFQETQYF.

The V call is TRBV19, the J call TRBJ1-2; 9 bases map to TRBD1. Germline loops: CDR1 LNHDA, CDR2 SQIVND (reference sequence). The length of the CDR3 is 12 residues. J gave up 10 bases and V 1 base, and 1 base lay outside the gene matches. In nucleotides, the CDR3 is TGTGCCAGTAGTATAGGACAGGGGGACTACACCTTC. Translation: CASSIGQGDYTF.

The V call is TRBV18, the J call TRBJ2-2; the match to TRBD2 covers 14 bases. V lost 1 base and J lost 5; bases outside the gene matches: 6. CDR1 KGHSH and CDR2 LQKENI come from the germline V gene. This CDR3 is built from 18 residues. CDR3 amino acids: CASSPRGLAGVETGELFF. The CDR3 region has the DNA TGTGCCAGCTCACCACGGGGACTAGCGGGAGTTGAGACCGGGGAGCTGTTTTTT. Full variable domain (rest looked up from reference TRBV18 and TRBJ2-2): NAGVMQNPRHLVRRRGQEARLRCSPMKGHSHVYWYRQLPEEGLKFMVYLQKENIIDESGMPKERFSAEFPKEGPSILRIQQVVRGDSAAYFCASSPRGLAGVETGELFFGEGSRLTVL.

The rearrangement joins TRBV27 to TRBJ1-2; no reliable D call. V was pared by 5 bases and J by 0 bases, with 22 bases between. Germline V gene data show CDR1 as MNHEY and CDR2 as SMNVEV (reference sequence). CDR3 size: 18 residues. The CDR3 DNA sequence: TGTGCCAGCAGTCCCACCCTCGGAGGACGGAGAGCTAACTATGGCTACACCTTC. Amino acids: CASSPTLGGRRANYGYTF.

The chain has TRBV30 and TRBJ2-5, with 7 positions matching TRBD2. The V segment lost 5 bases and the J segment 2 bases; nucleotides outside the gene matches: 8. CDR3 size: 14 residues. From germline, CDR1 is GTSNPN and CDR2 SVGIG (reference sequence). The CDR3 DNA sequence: TGTGCCTGGGGGGGGGTACAGGTACAAGAGACCCAGTACTTC. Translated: CAWGGVQVQETQYF.

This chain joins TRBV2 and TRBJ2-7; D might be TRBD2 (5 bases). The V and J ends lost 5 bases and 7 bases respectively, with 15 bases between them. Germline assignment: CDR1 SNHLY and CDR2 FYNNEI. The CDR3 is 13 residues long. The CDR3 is CASSRDHNGEQYF. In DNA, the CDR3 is TGTGCCAGCAGTCGGGATCACAACGGGGAGCAGTACTTC.

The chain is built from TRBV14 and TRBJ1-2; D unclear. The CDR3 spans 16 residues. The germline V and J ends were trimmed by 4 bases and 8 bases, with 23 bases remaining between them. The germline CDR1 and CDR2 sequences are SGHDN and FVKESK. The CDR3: CASSPGLGLTSGGYTF. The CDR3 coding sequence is TGTGCCAGCAGCCCTGGCTTGGGTTTAACCTCGGGAGGCTACACCTTC.

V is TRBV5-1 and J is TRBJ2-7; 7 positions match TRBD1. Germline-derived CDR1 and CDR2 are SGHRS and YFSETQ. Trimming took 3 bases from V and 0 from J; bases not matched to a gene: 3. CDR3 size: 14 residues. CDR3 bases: TGCGCCAGCAGCTGGGACAGAACCTCCTACGAGCAGTACTTC. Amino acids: CASSWDRTSYEQYF.

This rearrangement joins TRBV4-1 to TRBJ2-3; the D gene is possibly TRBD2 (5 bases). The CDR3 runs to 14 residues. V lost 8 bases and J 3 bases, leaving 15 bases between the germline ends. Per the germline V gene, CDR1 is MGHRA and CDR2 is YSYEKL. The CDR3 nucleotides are TGCGCCAGCTCGCCTATACGGGGAACAGATACGCAGTATTTT. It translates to CASSPIRGTDTQYF.

CDR3 nucleotide sequence: TGTGCCACCCGCGGGACAGGGTGGGGCAATCAGCCCCAGCATTTT. Translated: CATRGTGWGNQPQHF. The chain links TRBV6-5 to TRBJ1-5; 9 bases align to TRBD1. Germline loops: CDR1 MNHEY, CDR2 SVGAGI. Trimming cost V 10 bases and J 2 bases; bases outside gene matches: 9. CDR3 size: 15 residues.

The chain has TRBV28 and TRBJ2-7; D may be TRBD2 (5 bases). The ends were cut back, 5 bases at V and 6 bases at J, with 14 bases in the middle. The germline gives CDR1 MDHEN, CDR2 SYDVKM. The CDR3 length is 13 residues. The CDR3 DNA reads TGTGCCAGCAGTCCCCCCATACGGGGCGAGCAGTACTTC. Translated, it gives CASSPPIRGEQYF.

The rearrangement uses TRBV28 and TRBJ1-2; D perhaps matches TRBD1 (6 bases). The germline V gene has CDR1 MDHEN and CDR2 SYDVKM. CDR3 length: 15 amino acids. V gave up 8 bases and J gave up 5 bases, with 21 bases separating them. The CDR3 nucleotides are TGTGCCAGCGGTTCCGGACAGCCTATCCTTTATGGCTACACCTTC. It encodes CASGSGQPILYGYTF.

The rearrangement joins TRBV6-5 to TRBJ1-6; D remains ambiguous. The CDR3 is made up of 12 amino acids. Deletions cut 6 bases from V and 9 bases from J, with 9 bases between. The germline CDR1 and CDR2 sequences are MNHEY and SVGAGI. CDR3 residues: CASSPAGSPLHF. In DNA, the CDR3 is TGTGCCAGCAGCCCAGCGGGTTCACCCCTCCACTTT.

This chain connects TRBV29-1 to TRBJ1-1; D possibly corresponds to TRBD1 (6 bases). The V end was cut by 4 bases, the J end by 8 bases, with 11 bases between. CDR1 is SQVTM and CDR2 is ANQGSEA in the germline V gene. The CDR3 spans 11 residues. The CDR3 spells CSVGSGGEAFF. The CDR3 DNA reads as TGCAGCGTTGGAAGTGGGGGCGAAGCTTTCTTT. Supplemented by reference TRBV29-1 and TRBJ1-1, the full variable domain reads SAVISQKPSRDICQRGTSLTIQCQVDSQVTMMFWYRQQPGQSLTLIATANQGSEATYESGFVIDKFPISRPNLTFSTLTVSNMSPEDSSIYLCSVGSGGEAFFGQGTRLTVV.

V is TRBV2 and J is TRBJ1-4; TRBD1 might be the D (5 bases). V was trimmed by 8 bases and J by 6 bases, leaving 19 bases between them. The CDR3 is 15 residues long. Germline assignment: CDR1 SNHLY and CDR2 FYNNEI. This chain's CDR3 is CASLRAGGEDEKLFF. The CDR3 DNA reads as TGTGCCAGCTTGAGGGCCGGGGGGGAGGATGAAAAACTGTTTTTT. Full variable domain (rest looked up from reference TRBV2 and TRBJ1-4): EPEVTQTPSHQVTQMGQEVILRCVPISNHLYFYWYRQILGQKVEFLVSFYNNEISEKSEIFDDQFSVERPDGSNFTLKIRSTKLEDSAMYFCASLRAGGEDEKLFFGSGTQLSVL.

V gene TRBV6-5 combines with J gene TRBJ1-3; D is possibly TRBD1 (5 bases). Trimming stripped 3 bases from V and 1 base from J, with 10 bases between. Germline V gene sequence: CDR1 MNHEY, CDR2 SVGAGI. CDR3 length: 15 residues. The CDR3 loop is CASSYNDRSGNTIYF. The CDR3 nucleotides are TGTGCCAGCAGTTATAACGACAGATCTGGAAACACCATATATTTT.

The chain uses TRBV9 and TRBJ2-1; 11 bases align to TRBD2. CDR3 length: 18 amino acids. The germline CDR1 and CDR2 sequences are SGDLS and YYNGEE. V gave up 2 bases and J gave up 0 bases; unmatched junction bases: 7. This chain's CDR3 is CASSVRPGLAASYNEQFF. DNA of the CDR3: TGTGCCAGCAGCGTGCGACCGGGACTAGCGGCCTCCTACAATGAGCAGTTCTTC.

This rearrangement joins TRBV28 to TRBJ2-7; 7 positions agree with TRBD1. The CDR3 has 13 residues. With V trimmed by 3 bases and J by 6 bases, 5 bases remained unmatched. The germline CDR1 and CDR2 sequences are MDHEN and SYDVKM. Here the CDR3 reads CASSFQGVSEQYF. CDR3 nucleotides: TGTGCCAGCAGTTTTCAGGGGGTCAGCGAGCAGTACTTC.

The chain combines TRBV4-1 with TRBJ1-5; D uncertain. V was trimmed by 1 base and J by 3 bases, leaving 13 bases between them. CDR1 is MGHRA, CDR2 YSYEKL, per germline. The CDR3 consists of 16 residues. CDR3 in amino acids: CASSQALTETNQPQHF. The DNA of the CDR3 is TGCGCCAGCAGCCAAGCGCTTACAGAGACCAATCAGCCCCAGCATTTT.

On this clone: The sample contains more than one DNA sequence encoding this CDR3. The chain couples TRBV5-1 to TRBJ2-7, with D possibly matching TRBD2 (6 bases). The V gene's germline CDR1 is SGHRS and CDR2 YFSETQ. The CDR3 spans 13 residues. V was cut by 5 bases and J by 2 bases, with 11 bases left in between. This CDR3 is CASSPAGTYEQYF. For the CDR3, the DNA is TGCGCCAGCAGTCCGGCGGGGACCTACGAGCAGTACTTC.

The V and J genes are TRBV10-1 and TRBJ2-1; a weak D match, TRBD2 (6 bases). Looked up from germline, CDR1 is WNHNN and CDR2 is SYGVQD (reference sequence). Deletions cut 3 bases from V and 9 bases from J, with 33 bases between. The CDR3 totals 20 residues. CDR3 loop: CASSDSRHLAGSLDGVEQFF. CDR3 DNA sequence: TGCGCCAGCAGTGACTCCCGACATCTCGCGGGGTCCCTTGATGGGGTTGAGCAGTTCTTC.

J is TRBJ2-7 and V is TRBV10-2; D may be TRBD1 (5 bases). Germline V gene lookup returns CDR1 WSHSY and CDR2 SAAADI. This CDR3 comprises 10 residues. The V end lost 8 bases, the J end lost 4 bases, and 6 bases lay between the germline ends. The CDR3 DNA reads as TGCGCCAGCGGGGCTTACGAGCAGTACTTC. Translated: CASGAYEQYF.

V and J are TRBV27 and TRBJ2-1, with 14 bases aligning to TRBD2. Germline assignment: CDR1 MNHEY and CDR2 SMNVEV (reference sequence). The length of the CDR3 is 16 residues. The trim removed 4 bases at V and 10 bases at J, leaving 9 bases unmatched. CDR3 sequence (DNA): TGTGCCAGCAGTTACTTGGGACTAGCGGGAGATGAAGAGCAGTTCTTC. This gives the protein CASSYLGLAGDEEQFF.

CDR3 sequence reads: CATGRDRIYEQYF. For the CDR3, the DNA is TGTGCCACTGGCCGGGACAGGATCTACGAGCAGTACTTC. The chain carries TRBV6-1 and TRBJ2-7, with 8 positions matching TRBD1. Losses at the gene ends were 10 bases for V and 3 bases for J; bases not matched to a gene: 8. The CDR3 loop spans 13 amino acids. Germline CDR1 MNHNS, CDR2 SASEGT.

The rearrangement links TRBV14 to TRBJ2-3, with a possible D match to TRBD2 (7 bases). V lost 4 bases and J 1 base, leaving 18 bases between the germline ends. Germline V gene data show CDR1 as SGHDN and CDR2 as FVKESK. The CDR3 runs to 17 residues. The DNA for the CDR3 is TGTGCCAGCAGCCCCAGGGGCGTCCGGGGGGGCACAGATACGCAGTATTTT. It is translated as CASSPRGVRGGTDTQYF.

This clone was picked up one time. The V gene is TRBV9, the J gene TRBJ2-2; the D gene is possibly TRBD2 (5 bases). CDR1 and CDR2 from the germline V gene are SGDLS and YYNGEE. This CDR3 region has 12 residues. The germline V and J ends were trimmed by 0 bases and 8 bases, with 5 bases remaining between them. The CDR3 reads CASSVGEGELFF. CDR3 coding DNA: TGTGCCAGCAGCGTAGGGGAGGGGGAGCTGTTTTTT.

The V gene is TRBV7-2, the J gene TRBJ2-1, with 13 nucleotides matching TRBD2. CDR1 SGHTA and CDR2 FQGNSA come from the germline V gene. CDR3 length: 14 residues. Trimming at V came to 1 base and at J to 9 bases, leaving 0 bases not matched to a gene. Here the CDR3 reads CASSLGTSGSEQFF. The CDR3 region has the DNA TGTGCCAGCAGCTTAGGGACTAGCGGGAGTGAGCAGTTCTTC.